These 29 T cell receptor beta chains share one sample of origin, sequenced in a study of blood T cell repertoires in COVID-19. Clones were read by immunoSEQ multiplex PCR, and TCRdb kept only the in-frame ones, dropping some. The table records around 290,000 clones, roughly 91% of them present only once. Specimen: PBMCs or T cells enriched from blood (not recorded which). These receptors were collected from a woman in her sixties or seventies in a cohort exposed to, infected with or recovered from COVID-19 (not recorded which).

CDR3 loop: CASSSTGVETQYF. The DNA for the CDR3 is TGTGCCAGCAGCTCAACAGGGGTGGAGACCCAGTACTTC. The rearrangement links TRBV13 to TRBJ2-5, with 7 bases matching TRBD1. The CDR3 consists of 13 residues. Germline loops: CDR1 PRHDT, CDR2 FYEKMQ (reference sequence). Trimming at V came to 4 bases and at J to 5 bases, leaving 4 bases not matched to a gene.

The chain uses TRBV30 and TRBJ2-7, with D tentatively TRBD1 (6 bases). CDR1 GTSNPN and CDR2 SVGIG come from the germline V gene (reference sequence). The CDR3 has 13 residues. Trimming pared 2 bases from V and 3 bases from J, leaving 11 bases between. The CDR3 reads CAWSFGQNYEQYF. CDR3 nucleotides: TGTGCCTGGAGTTTCGGACAGAACTACGAGCAGTACTTC.

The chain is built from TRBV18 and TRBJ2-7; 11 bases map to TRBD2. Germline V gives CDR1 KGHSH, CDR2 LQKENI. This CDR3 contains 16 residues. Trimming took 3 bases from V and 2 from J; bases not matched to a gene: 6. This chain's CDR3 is CASSPGPTSGAYEQYF. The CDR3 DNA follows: TGTGCCAGCTCACCTGGGCCGACTAGCGGGGCCTACGAGCAGTACTTC.

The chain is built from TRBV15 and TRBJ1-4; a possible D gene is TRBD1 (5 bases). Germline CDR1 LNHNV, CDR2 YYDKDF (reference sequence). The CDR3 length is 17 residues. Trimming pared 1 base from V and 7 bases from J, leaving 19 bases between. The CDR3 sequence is CATSRVRGRVVVEKLFF. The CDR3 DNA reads TGTGCCACCAGCAGAGTTCGCGGCAGGGTGGTGGTTGAAAAACTGTTTTTT.

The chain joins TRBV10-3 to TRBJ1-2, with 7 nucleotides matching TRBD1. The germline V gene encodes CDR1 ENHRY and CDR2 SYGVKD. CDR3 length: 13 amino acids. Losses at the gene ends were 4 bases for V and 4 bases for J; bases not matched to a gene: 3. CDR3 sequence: CAISGTGGYGYTF. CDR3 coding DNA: TGTGCCATCAGTGGGACAGGAGGCTATGGCTACACCTTC.

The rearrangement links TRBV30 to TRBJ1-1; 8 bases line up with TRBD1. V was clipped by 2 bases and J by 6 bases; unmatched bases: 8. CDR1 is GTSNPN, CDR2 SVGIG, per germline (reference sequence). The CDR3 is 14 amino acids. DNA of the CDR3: TGTGCCTGGAGTTACCCAGGGGGCTCAGCTGAAGCTTTCTTT. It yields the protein CAWSYPGGSAEAFF.

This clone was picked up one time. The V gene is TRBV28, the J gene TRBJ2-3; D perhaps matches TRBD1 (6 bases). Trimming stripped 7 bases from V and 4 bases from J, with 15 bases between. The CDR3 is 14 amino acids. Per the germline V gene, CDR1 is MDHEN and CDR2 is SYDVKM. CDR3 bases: TGTGCCAGCACCTCGGACAGATACTCAGATACGCAGTATTTT. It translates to CASTSDRYSDTQYF. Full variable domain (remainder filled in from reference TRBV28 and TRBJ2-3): DVKVTQSSRYLVKRTGEKVFLECVQDMDHENMFWYRQDPGLGLRLIYFSYDVKMKEKGDIPEGYSVSREKKERFSLILESASTNQTSMYLCASTSDRYSDTQYFGPGTRLTVL.

The CDR3 sequence: CASSPQQGRGPYEQYF. CDR3 DNA sequence: TGTGCCAGCAGCCCCCAGCAGGGGCGCGGCCCCTACGAGCAGTACTTC. The chain recombines TRBV7-9 with TRBJ2-7; D perhaps matches TRBD1 (6 bases). Germline V lookup: CDR1 SEHNR, CDR2 FQNEAQ (reference sequence). V lost 5 bases, J lost 2 bases, and 19 bases lay in between. The CDR3 totals 16 residues.

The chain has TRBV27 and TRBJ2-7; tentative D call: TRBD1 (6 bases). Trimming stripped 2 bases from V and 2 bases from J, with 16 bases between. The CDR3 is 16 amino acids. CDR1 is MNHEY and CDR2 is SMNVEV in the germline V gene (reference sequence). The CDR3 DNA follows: TGTGCCAGCAGTTTAACCAGGGGTATTATCCCCTACGAGCAGTACTTC. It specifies CASSLTRGIIPYEQYF.

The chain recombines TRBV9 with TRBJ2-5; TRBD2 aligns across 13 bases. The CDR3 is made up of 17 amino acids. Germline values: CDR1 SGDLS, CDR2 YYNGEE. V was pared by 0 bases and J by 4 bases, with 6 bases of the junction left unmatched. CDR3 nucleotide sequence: TGTGCCAGCAGCGTAGAGGGACTAGCGGGATCTGCAGAGACCCAGTACTTC. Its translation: CASSVEGLAGSAETQYF.

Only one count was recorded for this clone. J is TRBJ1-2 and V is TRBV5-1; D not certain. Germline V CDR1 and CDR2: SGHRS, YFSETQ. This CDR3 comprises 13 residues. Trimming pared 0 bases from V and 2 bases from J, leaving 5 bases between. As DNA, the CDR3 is TGCGCCAGCAGCTTGGAGGAGAACTATGGCTACACCTTC. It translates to CASSLEENYGYTF.

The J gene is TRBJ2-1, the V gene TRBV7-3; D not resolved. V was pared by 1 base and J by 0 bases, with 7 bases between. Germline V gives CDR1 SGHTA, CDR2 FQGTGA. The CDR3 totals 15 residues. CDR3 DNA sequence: TGTGCCAGCAGCTTAATGGGCCCCTCCTACAATGAGCAGTTCTTC. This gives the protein CASSLMGPSYNEQFF.

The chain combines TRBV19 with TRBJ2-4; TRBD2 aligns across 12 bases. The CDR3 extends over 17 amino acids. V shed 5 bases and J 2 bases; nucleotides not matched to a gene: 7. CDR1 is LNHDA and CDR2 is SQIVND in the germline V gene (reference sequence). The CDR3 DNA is TGTGCCAGTAGTCTTCGGACTAGCGGGAAGTCCAAAAACATTCAGTACTTC. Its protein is CASSLRTSGKSKNIQYF.

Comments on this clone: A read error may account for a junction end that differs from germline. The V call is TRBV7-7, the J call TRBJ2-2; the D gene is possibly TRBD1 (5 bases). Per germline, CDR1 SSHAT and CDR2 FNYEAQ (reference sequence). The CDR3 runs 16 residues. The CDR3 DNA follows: TGTGCTAGCAGCTTAGTCAGGGTATCGAACACCGGGGAGCTGTTTTTT. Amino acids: CASSLVRVSNTGELFF.

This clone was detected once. CDR3 in DNA: TGTGCCAGCAGCAAACGACAGGGTAACTATGGCTACACCTTC. The encoded protein is CASSKRQGNYGYTF. The V and J genes are TRBV9 and TRBJ1-2, with 7 bases fitting TRBD1. The CDR3 covers 14 residues. The V gene end was trimmed by 4 bases and the J gene end by 1 base; junction bases not matched to a gene: 4. The germline V gene has CDR1 SGDLS and CDR2 YYNGEE.

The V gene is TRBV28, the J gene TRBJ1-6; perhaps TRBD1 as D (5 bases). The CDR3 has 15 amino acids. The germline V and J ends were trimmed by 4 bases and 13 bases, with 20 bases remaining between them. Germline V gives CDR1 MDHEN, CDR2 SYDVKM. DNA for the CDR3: TGTGCCAGCAGTTCTGGGGCAGGAGTACGTTCCCCCCTCCACTTT. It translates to CASSSGAGVRSPLHF.

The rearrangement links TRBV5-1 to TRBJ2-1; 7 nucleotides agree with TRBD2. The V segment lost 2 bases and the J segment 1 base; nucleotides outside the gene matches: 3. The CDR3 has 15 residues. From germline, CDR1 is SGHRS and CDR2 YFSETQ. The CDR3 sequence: CASSFLAESYNEQFF. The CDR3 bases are TGCGCCAGCAGCTTTCTAGCGGAGTCCTACAATGAGCAGTTCTTC.

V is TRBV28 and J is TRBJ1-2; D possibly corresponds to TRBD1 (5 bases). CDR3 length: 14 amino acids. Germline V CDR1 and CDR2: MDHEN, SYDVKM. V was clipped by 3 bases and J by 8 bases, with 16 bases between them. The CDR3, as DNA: TGTGCCAGCAGTTTCTCCGGGACTCCCAGGGGCTACACCTTC. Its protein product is CASSFSGTPRGYTF.

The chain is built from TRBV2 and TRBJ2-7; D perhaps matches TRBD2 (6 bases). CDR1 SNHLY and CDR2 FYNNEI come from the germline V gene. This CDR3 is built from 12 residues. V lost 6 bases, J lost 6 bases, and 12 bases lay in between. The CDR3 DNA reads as TGTGCCAGCAGGACTAGATCCCTCGAGCAGTACTTC. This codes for CASRTRSLEQYF.

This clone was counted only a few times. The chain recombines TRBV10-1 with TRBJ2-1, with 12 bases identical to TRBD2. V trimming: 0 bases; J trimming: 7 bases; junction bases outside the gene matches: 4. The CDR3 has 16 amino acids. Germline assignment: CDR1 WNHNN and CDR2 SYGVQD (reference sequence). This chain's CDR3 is CASSESLAGGVNEQFF. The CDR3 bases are TGCGCCAGCAGTGAGTCCCTAGCGGGGGGGGTGAATGAGCAGTTCTTC.

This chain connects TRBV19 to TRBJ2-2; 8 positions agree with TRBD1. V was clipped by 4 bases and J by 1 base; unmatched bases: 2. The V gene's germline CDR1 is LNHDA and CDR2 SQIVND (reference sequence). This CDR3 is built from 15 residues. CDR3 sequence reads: CASSRGQGNTGELFF. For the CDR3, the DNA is TGTGCCAGTAGTAGAGGACAGGGGAACACCGGGGAGCTGTTTTTT.

The CDR3 is CASRQDSATGELFF. In DNA, the CDR3 is TGTGCCAGCAGACAGGACAGTGCCACCGGGGAGCTGTTTTTT. The chain carries TRBV7-9 and TRBJ2-2; weak D call: TRBD1 (6 bases). The CDR3 sequence is 14 residues long. Germline assignment: CDR1 SEHNR and CDR2 FQNEAQ (reference sequence). V lost 6 bases to trimming and J lost 4 bases, with 12 bases between them.

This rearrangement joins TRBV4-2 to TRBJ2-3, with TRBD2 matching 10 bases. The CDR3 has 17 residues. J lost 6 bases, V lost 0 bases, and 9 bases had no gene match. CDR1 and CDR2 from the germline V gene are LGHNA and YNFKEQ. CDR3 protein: CASSQELAGYSRDTQYF. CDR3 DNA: TGTGCCAGCAGCCAAGAACTAGCGGGGTACTCCAGGGATACGCAGTATTTT.

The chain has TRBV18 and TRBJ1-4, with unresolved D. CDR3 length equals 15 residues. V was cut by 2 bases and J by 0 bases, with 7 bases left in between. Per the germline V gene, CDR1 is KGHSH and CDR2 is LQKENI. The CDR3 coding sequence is TGTGCCAGCTCACCAGGGCAAGCAACTAATGAAAAACTGTTTTTT. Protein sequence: CASSPGQATNEKLFF. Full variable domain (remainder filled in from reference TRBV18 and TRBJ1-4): NAGVMQNPRHLVRRRGQEARLRCSPMKGHSHVYWYRQLPEEGLKFMVYLQKENIIDESGMPKERFSAEFPKEGPSILRIQQVVRGDSAAYFCASSPGQATNEKLFFGSGTQLSVL.

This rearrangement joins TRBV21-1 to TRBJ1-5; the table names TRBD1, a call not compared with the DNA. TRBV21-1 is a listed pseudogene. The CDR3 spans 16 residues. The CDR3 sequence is CASSPGGRGHNQPQHF. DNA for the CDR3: TGTGCCAGCAGCCCAGGGGGCAGGGGGCACAATCAGCCCCAGCATTTT.

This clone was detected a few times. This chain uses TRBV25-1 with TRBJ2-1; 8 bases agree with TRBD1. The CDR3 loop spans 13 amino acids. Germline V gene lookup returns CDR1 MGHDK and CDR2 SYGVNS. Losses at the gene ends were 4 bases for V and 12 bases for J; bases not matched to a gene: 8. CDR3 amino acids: CASSAPLDRVQFF. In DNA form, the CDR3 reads TGTGCCAGCAGTGCCCCCCTGGACAGGGTGCAGTTCTTC.

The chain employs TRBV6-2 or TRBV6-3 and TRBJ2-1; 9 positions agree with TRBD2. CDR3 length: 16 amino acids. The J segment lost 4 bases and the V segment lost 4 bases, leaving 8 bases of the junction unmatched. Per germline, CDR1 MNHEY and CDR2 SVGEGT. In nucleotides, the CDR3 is TGTGCCAGCAGTTCCGCGGGAGGGCCCCCATACAATGAGCAGTTCTTC. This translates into CASSSAGGPPYNEQFF.

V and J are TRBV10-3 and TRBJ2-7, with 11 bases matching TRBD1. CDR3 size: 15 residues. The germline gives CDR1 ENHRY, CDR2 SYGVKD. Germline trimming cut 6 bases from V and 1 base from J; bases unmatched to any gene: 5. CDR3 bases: TGTGCCATCAGGGCTGGGACAGGGGGATCCTACGAGCAGTACTTC. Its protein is CAIRAGTGGSYEQYF.

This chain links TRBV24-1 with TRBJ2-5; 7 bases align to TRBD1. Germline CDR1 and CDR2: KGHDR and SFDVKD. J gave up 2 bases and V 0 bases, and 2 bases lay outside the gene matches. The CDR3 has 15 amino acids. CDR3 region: CATSDLRQGQETQYF. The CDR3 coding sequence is TGTGCCACCAGTGATTTGCGACAGGGTCAAGAGACCCAGTACTTC.